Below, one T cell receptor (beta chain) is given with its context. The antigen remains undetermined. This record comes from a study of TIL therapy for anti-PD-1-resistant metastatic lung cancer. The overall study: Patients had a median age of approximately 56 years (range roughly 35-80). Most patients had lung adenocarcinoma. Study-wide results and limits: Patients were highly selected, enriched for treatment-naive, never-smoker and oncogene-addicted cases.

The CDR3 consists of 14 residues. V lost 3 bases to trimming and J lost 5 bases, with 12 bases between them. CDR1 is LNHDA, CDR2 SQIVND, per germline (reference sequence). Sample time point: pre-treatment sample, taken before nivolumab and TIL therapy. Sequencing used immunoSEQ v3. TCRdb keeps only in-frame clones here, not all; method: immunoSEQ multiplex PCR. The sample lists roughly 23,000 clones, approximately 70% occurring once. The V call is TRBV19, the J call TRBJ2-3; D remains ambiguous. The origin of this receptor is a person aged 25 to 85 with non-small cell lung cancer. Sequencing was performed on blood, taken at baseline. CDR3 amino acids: CASSIRIRGDTQYF. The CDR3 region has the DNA TGTGCCAGTAGTATCAGAATCAGAGGAGATACGCAGTATTTT.